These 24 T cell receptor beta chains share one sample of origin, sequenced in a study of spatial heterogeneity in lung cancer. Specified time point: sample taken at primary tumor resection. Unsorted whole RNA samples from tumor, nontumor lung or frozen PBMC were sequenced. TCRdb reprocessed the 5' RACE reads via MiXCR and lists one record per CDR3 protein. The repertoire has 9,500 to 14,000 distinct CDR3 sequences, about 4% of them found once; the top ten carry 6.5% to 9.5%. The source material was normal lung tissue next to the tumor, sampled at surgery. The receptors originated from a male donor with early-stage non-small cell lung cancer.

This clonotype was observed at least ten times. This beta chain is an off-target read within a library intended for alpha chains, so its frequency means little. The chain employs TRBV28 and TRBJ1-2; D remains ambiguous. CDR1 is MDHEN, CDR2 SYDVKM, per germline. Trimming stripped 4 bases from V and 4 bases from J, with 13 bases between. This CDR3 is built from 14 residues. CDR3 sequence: CASSSPAESYGYTF. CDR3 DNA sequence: TGTGCCAGCAGTTCCCCCGCCGAGTCCTATGGCTACACCTTC.

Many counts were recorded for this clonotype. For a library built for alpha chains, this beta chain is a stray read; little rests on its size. Here the CDR3 DNA reads TGTGCCAGCAGGAGCAGCGGACTAGCCGCCCAAGAGACCCAGTACTTC. Translation gives CASRSSGLAAQETQYF. The chain carries TRBV3-1 and TRBJ2-5, with TRBD2 matching 8 bases. CDR1 is LGHDT, CDR2 YNNKEL, per germline (reference sequence). With 6 bases clipped from V and 1 base from J, the junction kept 10 bases outside the gene matches. The CDR3 has 16 residues.

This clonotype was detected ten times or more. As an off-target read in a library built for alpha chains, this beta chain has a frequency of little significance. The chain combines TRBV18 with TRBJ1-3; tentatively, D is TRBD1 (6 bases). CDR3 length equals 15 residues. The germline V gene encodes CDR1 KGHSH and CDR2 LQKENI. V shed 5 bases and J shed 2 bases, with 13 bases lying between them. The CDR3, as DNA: TGTGCCAGCTCAACCCAGACAGGCCCTGGAAACACCATATATTTT. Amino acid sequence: CASSTQTGPGNTIYF.

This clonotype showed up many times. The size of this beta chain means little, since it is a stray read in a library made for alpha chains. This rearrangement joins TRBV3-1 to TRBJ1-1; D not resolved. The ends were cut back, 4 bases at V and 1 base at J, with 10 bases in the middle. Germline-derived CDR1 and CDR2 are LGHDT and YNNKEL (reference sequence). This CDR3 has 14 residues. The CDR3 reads CASSPHLGNTEAFF. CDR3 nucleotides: TGTGCCAGCAGCCCCCACCTGGGGAACACTGAAGCTTTCTTT.

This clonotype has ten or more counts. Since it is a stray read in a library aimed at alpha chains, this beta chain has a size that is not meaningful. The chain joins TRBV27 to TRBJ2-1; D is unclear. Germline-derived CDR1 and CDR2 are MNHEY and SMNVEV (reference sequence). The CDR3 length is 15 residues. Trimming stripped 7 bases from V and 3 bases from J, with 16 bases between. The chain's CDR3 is CASIRTGGYYNEQFF. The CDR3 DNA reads TGTGCCAGCATTCGAACTGGCGGATACTACAATGAGCAGTTCTTC.

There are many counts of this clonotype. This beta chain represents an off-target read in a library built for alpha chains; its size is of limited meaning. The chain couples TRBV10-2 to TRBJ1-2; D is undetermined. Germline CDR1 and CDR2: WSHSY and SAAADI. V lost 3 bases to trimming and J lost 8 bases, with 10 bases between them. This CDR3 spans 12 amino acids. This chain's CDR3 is CASSELGSGYTF. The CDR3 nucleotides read TGCGCCAGCAGTGAATTGGGATCCGGCTACACCTTC.

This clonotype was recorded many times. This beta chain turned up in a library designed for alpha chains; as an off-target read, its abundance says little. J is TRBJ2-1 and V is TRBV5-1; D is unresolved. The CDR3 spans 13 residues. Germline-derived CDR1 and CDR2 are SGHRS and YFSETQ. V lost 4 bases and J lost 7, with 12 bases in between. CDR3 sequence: CASSTRFRNEQFF. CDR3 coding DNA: TGCGCCAGCAGCACCCGTTTTAGGAATGAGCAGTTCTTC. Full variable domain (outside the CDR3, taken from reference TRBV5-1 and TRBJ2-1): KAGVTQTPRYLIKTRGQQVTLSCSPISGHRSVSWYQQTPGQGLQFLFEYFSETQRNKGNFPGRFSGRQFSNSRSEMNVSTLELGDSALYLCASSTRFRNEQFFGPGTRLTVL.

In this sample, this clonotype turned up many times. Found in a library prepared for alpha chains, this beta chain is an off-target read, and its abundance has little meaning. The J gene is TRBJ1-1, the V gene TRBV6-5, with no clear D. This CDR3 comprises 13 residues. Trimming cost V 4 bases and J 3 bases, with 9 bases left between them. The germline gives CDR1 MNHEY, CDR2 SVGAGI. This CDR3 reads CASSSQRDTEAFF. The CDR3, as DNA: TGTGCCAGCAGTTCCCAAAGGGACACTGAAGCTTTCTTT.

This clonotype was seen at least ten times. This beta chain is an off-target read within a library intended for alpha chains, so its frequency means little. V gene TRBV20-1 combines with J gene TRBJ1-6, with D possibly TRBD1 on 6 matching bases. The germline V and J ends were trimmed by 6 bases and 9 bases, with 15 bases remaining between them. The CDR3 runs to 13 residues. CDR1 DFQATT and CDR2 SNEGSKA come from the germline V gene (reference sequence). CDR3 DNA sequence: TGCAGTGCCCGAGGGGGGAGAAGTTCACCCCTCCACTTT. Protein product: CSARGGRSSPLHF.

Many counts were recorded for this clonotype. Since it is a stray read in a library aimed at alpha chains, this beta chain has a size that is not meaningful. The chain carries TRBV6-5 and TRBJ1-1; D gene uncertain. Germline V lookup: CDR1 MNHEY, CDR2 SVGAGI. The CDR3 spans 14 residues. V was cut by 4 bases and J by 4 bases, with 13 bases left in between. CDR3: CASSLGPQSTEAFF. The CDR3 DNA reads TGTGCCAGCAGTTTAGGACCGCAGAGCACTGAAGCTTTCTTT.

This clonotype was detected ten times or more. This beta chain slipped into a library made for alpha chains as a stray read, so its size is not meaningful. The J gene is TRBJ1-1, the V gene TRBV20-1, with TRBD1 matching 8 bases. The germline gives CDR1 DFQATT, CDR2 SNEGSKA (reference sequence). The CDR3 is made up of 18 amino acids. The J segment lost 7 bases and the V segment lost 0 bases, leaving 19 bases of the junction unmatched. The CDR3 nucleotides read TGCAGTGCTAGAGATTATCGGTCGACCTCCTCAGGGGGCAGTGAAGCTTTCTTT. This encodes CSARDYRSTSSGGSEAFF.

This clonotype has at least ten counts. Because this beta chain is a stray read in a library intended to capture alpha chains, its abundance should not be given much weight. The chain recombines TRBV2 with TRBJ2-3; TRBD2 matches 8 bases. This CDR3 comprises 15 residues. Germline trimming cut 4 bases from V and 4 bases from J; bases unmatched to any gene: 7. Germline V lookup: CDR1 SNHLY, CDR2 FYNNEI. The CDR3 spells CASSATGLVPDTQYF. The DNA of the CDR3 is TGTGCCAGCAGTGCCACGGGACTAGTTCCAGATACGCAGTATTTT. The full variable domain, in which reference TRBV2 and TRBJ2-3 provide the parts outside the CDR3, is EPEVTQTPSHQVTQMGQEVILRCVPISNHLYFYWYRQILGQKVEFLVSFYNNEISEKSEIFDDQFSVERPDGSNFTLKIRSTKLEDSAMYFCASSATGLVPDTQYFGPGTRLTVL.

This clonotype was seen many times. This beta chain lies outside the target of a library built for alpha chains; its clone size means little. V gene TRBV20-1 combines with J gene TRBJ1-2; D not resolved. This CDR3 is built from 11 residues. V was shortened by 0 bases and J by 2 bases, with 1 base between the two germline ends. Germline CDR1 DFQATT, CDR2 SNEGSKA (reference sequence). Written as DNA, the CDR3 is TGCAGTGCTAGAGACAACTATGGCTACACCTTC. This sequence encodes CSARDNYGYTF.

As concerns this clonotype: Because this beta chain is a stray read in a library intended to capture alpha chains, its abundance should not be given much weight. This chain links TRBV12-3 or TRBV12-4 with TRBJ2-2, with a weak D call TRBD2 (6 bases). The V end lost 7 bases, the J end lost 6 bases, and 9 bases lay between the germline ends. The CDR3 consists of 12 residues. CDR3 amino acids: CASTPGAGELFF. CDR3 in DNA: TGTGCCAGCACCCCGGGGGCCGGGGAGCTGTTTTTT.

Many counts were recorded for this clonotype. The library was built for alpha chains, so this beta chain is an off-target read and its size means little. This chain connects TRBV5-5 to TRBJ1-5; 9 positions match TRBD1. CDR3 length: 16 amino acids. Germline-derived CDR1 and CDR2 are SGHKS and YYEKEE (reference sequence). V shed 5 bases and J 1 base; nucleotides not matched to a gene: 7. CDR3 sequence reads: CASRPMDRGSNQPQHF. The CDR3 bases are TGTGCCAGCAGACCTATGGACAGGGGAAGCAATCAGCCCCAGCATTTT.

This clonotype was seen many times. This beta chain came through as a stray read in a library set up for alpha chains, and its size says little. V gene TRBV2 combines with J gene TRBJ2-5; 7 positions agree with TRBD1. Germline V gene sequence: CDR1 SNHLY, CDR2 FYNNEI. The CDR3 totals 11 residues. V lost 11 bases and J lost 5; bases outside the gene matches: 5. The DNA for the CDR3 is TGTGCCTTCCACAGGGGCGAGACCCAGTACTTC. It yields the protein CAFHRGETQYF.

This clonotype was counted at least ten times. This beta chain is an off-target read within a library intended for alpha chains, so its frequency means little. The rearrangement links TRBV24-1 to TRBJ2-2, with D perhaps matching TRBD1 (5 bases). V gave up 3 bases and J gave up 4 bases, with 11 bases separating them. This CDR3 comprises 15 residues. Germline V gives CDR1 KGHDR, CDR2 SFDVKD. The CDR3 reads CATSDPATVTGELFF. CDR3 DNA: TGTGCCACCAGTGATCCAGCGACAGTCACCGGGGAGCTGTTTTTT.

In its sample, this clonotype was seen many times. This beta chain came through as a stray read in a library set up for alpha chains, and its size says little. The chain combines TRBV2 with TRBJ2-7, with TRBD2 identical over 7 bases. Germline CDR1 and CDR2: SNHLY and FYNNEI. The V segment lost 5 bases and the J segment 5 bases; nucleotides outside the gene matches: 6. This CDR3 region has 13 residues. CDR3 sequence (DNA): TGTGCCAGCAGTTTCGGGAGGAGGGACGAGCAGTACTTC. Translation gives CASSFGRRDEQYF.

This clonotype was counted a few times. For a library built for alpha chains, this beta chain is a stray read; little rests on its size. CDR3 residues: CASNLSFRADRGETQYF. DNA of the CDR3: TGTGCCAGCAACCTTAGTTTTCGGGCCGATCGGGGAGAGACCCAGTACTTC. The chain has TRBV27 and TRBJ2-5; perhaps TRBD2 as D (5 bases). The CDR3 is made up of 17 amino acids. CDR1 and CDR2 from the germline V gene are MNHEY and SMNVEV (reference sequence). Trimming pared 7 bases from V and 4 bases from J, leaving 25 bases between.

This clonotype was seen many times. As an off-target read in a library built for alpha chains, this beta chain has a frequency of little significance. CDR3 bases: TGTGCCATCAGTGAGCGGGGTATGAACACTGAAGCTTTCTTT. It yields the protein CAISERGMNTEAFF. V is TRBV10-3 and J is TRBJ1-1; D not certain. In germline, CDR1 is ENHRY, CDR2 SYGVKD. V dropped 2 bases and J dropped 0 bases, with 7 bases sitting between them. CDR3 length: 14 residues.

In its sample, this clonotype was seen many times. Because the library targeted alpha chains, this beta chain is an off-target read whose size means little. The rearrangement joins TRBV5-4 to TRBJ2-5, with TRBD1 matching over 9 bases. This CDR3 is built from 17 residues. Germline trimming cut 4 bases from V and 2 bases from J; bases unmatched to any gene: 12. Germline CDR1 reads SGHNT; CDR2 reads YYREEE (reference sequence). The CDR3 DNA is TGTGCCAGCAGCGAGGACGTGACAGGGGGGAGGCAAGAGACCCAGTACTTC. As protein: CASSEDVTGGRQETQYF.

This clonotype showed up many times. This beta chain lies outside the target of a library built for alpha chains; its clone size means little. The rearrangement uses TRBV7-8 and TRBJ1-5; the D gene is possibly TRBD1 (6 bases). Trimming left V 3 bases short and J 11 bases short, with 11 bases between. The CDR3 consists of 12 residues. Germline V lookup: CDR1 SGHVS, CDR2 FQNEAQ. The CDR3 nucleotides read TGTGCCAGCAGCTTCCAAAAGGGGGCCCAGCATTTT. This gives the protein CASSFQKGAQHF. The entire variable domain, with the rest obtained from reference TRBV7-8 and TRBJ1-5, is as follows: GAGVSQSPRYKVAKRGQDVALRCDPISGHVSLFWYQQALGQGPEFLTYFQNEAQLDKSGLPSDRFFAERPEGSVSTLKIQRTQQEDSAVYLCASSFQKGAQHFGDGTRLSIL.

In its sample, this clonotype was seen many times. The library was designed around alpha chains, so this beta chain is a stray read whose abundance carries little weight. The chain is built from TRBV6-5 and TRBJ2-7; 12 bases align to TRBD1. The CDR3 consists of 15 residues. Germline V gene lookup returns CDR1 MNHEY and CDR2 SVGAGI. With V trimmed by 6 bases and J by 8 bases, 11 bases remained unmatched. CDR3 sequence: CASRSPGQGAVQQYF. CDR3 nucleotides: TGTGCCAGCAGATCACCGGGACAGGGGGCCGTACAGCAGTACTTC.

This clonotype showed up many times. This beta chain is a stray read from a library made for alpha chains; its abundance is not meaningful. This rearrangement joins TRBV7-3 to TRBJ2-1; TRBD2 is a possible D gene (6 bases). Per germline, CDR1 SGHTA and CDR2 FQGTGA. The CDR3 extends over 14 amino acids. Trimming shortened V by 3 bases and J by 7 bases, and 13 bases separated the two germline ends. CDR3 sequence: CASSFGGDLNEQFF. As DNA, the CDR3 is TGTGCCAGCAGCTTCGGAGGGGACCTTAATGAGCAGTTCTTC.